This T cell receptor (beta chain) appears in the sequencing data of a study of blood T cell repertoires in COVID-19. Study as a whole: In each case, the material was cDNA or gDNA derived from T cells, B-cell-depleted T cells, or PBMCs.

This CDR3 is built from 17 residues. The J segment lost 1 base and the V segment lost 2 bases, leaving 6 bases of the junction unmatched. The germline V gene has CDR1 SGHVS and CDR2 FNYEAQ. As processed by the authors: By means of reference gene primer amplification, nucleated cell counts were estimated. The repertoire was sequenced with immunoSEQ multiplex PCR; TCRdb's copy has only in-frame clones and lacks some. V and J calls and clone size follow that table, whereas D and trimming were derived from the DNA. This repertoire shows 350,000 to 450,000 clones, roughly nine tenths found once; its top ten account for more than 1%. This clone was detected once.

The sequenced material came from peripheral blood. The chain carries TRBV7-6 and TRBJ2-3; 10 bases map to TRBD2. This sequence originates from a man in his forties with acute or convalescent COVID-19. The CDR3 nucleotides are TGTGCCAGCAGCTTACGTCCTAGCGGGAGTGGCACAGATACGCAGTATTTT. Amino acid sequence: CASSLRPSGSGTDTQYF.